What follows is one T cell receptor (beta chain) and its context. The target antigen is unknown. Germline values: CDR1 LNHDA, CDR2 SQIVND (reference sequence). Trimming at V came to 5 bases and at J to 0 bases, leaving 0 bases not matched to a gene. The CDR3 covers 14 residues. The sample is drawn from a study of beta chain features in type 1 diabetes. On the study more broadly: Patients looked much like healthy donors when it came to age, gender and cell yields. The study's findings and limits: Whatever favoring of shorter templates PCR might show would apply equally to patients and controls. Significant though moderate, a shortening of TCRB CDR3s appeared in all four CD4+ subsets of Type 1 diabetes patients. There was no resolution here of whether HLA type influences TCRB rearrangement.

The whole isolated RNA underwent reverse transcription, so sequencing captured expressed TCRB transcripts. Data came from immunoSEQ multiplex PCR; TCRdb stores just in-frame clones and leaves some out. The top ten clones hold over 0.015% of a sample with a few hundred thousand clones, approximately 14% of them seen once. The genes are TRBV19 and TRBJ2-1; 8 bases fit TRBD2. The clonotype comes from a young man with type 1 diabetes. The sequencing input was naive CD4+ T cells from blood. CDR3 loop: CASSRGGSYNEQFF. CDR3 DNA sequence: TGTGCCAGTAGTCGGGGGGGCTCCTACAATGAGCAGTTCTTC.